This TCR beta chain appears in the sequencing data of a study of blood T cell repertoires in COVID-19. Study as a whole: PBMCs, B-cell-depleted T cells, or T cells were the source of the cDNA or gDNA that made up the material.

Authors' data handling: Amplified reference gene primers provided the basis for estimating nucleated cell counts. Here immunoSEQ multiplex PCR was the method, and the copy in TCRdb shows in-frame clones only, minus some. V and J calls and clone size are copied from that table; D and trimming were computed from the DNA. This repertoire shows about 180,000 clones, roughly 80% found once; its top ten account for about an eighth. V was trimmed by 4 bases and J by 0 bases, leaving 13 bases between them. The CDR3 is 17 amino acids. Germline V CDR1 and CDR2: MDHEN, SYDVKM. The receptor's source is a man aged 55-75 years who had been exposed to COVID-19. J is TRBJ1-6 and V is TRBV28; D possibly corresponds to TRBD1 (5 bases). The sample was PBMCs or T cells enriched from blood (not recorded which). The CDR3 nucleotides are TGTGCCAGCAGTTCCCAGGGAAAAAGCTCCTATAATTCACCCCTCCACTTT. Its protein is CASSSQGKSSYNSPLHF.